One sample yielded the 9 T cell receptor beta chains listed below, sequenced in a study of shared clonotypes between healthy human individuals. Some clones are missing from TCRdb's copy, which holds only in-frame ones; the method was immunoSEQ multiplex PCR. Found here are 950,000 to 1,100,000 clones, about 74% of them singletons; the top ten hold 1.5%. Material for sequencing was memory CD4+ T cells sorted from blood. Subset reported: CD45RA-negative fraction. Receptor source: a man aged 18 to 29 in good health.

V and J are TRBV28 and TRBJ1-2; D is unclear. The CDR3 contains 11 residues. V dropped 10 bases and J dropped 10 bases, with 16 bases sitting between them. Looked up from germline, CDR1 is MDHEN and CDR2 is SYDVKM. CDR3: CATDSAAVYTF. CDR3 bases: TGTGCCACCGACTCCGCAGCCGTCTACACCTTC.

The chain combines TRBV9 with TRBJ2-6; D assignment may be TRBD1 or TRBD2 (5 bases each). In germline, CDR1 is SGDLS, CDR2 YYNGEE. This CDR3 spans 15 amino acids. The V end lost 7 bases, the J end lost 3 bases, and 14 bases lay between the germline ends. The CDR3 DNA reads as TGTGCCAGCGGTCAGGGAGCGCGTGGGGCCAACGTCCTGACTTTC. Amino acids: CASGQGARGANVLTF. The full variable domain, its missing parts supplied by reference TRBV9 and TRBJ2-6, is DSGVTQTPKHLITATGQRVTLRCSPRSGDLSVYWYQQSLDQGLQFLIQYYNGEERAKGNILERFSAQQFPDLHSELNLSSLELGDSALYFCASGQGARGANVLTFGAGSRLTVL.

V and J are TRBV6-6 and TRBJ1-1; TRBD1 matches 8 bases. The CDR3 extends over 15 amino acids. Germline lookup yields CDR1 MNHNY and CDR2 SVGAGI (reference sequence). Trimming at V came to 4 bases and at J to 1 base, leaving 5 bases not matched to a gene. CDR3 in DNA: TGTGCCAGCAGTTTAAGCGGACAGGGGAACACTGAAGCTTTCTTT. Protein product: CASSLSGQGNTEAFF.

The chain has TRBV10-3 and TRBJ2-4, with D possibly called TRBD1 or TRBD2 (5 bases each). The CDR3 is made up of 14 amino acids. Looked up from germline, CDR1 is ENHRY and CDR2 is SYGVKD. With 0 bases removed from V and 6 bases from J, the gap between germline ends came to 9 bases. CDR3 region: CAISESRDANIQYF. As DNA, the CDR3 is TGTGCCATCAGTGAGTCCAGGGACGCAAACATTCAGTACTTC.

The CDR3 reads CSAGEWNEQFF. The CDR3 DNA reads TGCAGTGCTGGGGAATGGAATGAGCAGTTCTTC. The V call is TRBV20-1, the J call TRBJ2-1; D not certain. The germline CDR1 and CDR2 sequences are DFQATT and SNEGSKA (reference sequence). Deletions cut 5 bases from V and 7 bases from J, with 9 bases between. The CDR3 runs 11 residues.

The rearrangement uses TRBV19 and TRBJ2-7; perhaps TRBD1 as D (6 bases). V was trimmed by 4 bases and J by 3 bases, leaving 13 bases between them. CDR1 and CDR2 (germline): LNHDA, SQIVND (reference sequence). The CDR3 is 14 residues long. The CDR3: CASSTPDRSYEQYF. CDR3 DNA: TGTGCCAGTAGTACCCCCGACAGGAGCTACGAGCAGTACTTC.

V and J are TRBV30 and TRBJ1-5, with 9 positions matching TRBD1. J was trimmed by 2 bases and V by 0 bases; bases with no gene match: 5. The CDR3 consists of 16 residues. Germline V gives CDR1 GTSNPN, CDR2 SVGIG (reference sequence). CDR3 coding DNA: TGTGCCTGGAGTGTACAGGGGGCAAAGGGCAATCAGCCCCAGCATTTT. This codes for CAWSVQGAKGNQPQHF.

This clone was recorded at least ten times. Other nucleotide sequences from this sample produce the same CDR3. This chain connects TRBV5-1 to TRBJ2-3; D uncertain. Trimming pared 2 bases from V and 2 bases from J, leaving 0 bases between. CDR1 SGHRS and CDR2 YFSETQ come from the germline V gene. This CDR3 spans 11 amino acids. CDR3 amino acids: CASSFTDTQYF. Here the CDR3 DNA reads TGCGCCAGCAGCTTCACAGATACGCAGTATTTT.

This sequence joins TRBV6-5 and TRBJ2-7; D unclear. Trimming left V 6 bases short and J 2 bases short, with 17 bases between. The CDR3 extends over 15 amino acids. Germline CDR1 and CDR2: MNHEY and SVGAGI. The CDR3 spells CASRKMADGTYEQYF. The CDR3 region has the DNA TGTGCCAGCAGGAAGATGGCCGACGGTACCTACGAGCAGTACTTC.